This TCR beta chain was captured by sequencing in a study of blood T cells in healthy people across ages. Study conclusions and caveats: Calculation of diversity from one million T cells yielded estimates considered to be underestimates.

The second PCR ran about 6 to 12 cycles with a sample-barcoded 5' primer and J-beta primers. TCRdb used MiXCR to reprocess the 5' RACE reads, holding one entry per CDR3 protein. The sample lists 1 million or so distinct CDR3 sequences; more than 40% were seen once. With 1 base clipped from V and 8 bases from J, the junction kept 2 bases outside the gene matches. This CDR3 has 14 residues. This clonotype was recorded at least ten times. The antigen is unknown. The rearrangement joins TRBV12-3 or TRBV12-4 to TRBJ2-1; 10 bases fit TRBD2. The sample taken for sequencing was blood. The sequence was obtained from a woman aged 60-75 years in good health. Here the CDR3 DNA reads TGTGCCAGCAGTTTAGAAGCGGGAGGGGATGAGCAGTTCTTC. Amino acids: CASSLEAGGDEQFF.